The subject of this entry is one T cell receptor beta chain. The antigen is not known. Cells that had been cultured for approximately ten days were the source of isolated CD4+ T cells. This person's SARS-CoV-2 infection, confirmed by PCR, occurred between March and December 2020. At days 3 and 7, half of the medium was exchanged for IL-2 medium. This record comes from a study of vaccination effects on CD4 cells after COVID-19. Turning to the study itself: Two convalescent patients provided samples 16 days and one week prevaccination. Study-level points and caveats: In convalescents, post-vaccine spike-reactive clones were mainly new clones induced by vaccination.

The method was immunoSEQ multiplex PCR; TCRdb's version includes in-frame clones alone and lacks a portion of them. The table shows approximately 47,000 clones, with about 70% occurring only once. Here the sequenced sample was CD4+ T cells from PBMCs cultured without peptide, taken before COVID-19 vaccination. This receptor was obtained from a human donor who had a prior SARS-CoV-2 infection.

This CDR3 reads CAWRNRRHPYEQYF. The CDR3 nucleotides are TGTGCCTGGAGGAACAGGAGGCACCCCTACGAGCAGTACTTC. The chain employs TRBV30 and TRBJ2-7; tentatively, D is TRBD1 or TRBD2 (5 bases each). V was shortened by 3 bases and J by 2 bases, with 14 bases between the two germline ends. This CDR3 has 14 residues. CDR1 and CDR2 (germline): GTSNPN, SVGIG (reference sequence).